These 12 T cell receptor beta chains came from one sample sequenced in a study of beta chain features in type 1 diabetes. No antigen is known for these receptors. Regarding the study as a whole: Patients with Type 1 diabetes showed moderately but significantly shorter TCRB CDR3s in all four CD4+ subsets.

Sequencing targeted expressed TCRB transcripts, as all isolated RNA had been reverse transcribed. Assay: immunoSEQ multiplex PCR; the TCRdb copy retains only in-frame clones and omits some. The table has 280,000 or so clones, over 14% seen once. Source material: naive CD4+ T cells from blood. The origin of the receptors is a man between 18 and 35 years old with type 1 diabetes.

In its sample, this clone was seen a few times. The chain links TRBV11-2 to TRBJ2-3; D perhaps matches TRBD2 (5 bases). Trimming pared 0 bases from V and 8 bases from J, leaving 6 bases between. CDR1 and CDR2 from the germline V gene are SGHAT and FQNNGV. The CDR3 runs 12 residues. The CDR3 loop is CASSLEEGTQYF. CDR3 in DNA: TGTGCCAGCAGCTTAGAAGAGGGTACGCAGTATTTT.

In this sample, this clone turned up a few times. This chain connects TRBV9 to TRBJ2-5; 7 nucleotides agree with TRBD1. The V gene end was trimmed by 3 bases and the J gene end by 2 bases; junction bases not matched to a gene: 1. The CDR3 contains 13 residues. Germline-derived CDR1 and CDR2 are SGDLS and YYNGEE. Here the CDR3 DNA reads TGTGCCAGCAGCGCGGGACAGCAAGAGACCCAGTACTTC. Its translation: CASSAGQQETQYF.

The CDR3 DNA follows: TGTGCCAGCAGTGGACAGCCGGGTTCACCCCTCCACTTT. Translated: CASSGQPGSPLHF. The V call is TRBV25-1, the J call TRBJ1-6; maybe TRBD1 (5 bases). Per the germline V gene, CDR1 is MGHDK and CDR2 is SYGVNS. V dropped 4 bases and J dropped 9 bases, with 10 bases sitting between them. CDR3 length: 13 amino acids.

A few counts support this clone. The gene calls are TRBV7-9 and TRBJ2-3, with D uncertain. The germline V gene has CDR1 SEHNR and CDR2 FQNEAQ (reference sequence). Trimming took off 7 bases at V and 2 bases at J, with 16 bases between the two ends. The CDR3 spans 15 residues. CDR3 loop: CASTPPRLDTDTQYF. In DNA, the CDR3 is TGTGCCAGCACCCCCCCTAGGTTGGACACAGATACGCAGTATTTT.

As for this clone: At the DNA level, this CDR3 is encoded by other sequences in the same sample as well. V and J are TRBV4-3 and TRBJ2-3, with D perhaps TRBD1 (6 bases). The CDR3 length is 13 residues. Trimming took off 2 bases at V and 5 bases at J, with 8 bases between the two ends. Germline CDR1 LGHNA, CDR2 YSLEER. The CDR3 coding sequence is TGCGCCAGCAGCCAAAGAGGGGGAGATACGCAGTATTTT. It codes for CASSQRGGDTQYF.

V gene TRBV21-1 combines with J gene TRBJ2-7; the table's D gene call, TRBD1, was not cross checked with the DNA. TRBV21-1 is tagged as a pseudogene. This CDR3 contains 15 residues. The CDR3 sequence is CASIRGQGIAEEQYF. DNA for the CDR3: TGTGCCAGCATACGGGGACAGGGTATAGCGGAAGAGCAGTACTTC.

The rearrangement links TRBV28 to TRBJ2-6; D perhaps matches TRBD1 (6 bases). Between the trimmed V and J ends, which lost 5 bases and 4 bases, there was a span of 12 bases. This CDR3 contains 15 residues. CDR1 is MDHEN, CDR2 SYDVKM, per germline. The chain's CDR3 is CASSLTGSGANVLTF. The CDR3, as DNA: TGTGCCAGCAGTCTCACAGGGTCAGGGGCCAACGTCCTGACTTTC.

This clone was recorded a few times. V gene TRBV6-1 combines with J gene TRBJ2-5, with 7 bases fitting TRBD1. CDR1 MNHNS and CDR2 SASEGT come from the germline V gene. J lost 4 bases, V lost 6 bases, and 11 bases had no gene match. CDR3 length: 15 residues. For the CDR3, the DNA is TGTGCCAGCAGACCCGGACAGGTCATGTTAGAGACCCAGTACTTC. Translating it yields CASRPGQVMLETQYF.

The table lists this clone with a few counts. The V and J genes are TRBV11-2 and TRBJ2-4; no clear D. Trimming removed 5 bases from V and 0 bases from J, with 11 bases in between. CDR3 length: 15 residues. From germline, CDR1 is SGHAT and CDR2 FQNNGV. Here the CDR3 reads CASSPLRVAKNIQYF. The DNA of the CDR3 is TGTGCCAGCAGCCCCTTACGGGTAGCCAAAAACATTCAGTACTTC.

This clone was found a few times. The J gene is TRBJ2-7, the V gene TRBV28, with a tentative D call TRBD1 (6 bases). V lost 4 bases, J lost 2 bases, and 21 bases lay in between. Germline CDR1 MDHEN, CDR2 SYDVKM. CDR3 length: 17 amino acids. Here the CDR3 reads CASSSLTGTRKAYEQYF. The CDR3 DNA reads TGTGCCAGCAGTTCTCTTACAGGGACACGGAAGGCCTACGAGCAGTACTTC.

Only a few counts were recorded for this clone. CDR3 region: CASSLSLLGGSYEQYF. DNA for the CDR3: TGTGCCAGCAGTTTATCCCTACTAGGGGGTTCCTACGAGCAGTACTTC. This rearrangement joins TRBV28 to TRBJ2-7, with a possible D match to TRBD1 (6 bases). This CDR3 is 16 amino acids long. CDR1 MDHEN and CDR2 SYDVKM come from the germline V gene. V shed 1 base and J shed 1 base, with 14 bases lying between them.

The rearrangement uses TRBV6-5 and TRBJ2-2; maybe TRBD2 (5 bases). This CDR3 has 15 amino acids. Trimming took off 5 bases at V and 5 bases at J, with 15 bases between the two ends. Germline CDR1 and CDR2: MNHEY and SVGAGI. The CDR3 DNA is TGTGCCAGCAGTCCCCGGGGTAGTTCTACCGGGGAGCTGTTTTTT. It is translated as CASSPRGSSTGELFF.